These 23 T cell receptor beta chains were sequenced from one sample in a study of blood T cell repertoires in COVID-19. Assay used: immunoSEQ multiplex PCR; TCRdb lists only in-frame clones, some missing. Of fewer than 250,000 clones detected, 70% to 90% appear once; the ten largest clones hold 1.1%. The sample taken for sequencing was peripheral blood. The receptors originated from a young man with acute or convalescent COVID-19.

The chain employs TRBV18 and TRBJ1-2; 9 bases map to TRBD1. The CDR3 is made up of 16 amino acids. With V trimmed by 6 bases and J by 4 bases, 12 bases remained unmatched. Germline loops: CDR1 KGHSH, CDR2 LQKENI. The CDR3 DNA sequence: TGTGCCAGCTCTCAAAGCCGGGACAGGGCGGCCTATGGCTACACCTTC. Translation gives CASSQSRDRAAYGYTF.

This chain links TRBV6-5 with TRBJ2-1; D possibly corresponds to TRBD2 (5 bases). Looked up from germline, CDR1 is MNHEY and CDR2 is SVGAGI. V lost 7 bases and J lost 3, with 10 bases in between. This CDR3 has 13 amino acids. CDR3 coding DNA: TGTGCCAGCACGACGGGGATCTACAATGAGCAGTTCTTC. As protein: CASTTGIYNEQFF.

V is TRBV7-3 and J is TRBJ1-1, with D perhaps TRBD1 (5 bases). Trimming left V 5 bases short and J 0 bases short, with 16 bases between. The CDR3 is 16 amino acids. Germline-derived CDR1 and CDR2 are SGHTA and FQGTGA. In DNA form, the CDR3 reads TGTGCCAGCAGCGCGGGGACGGGTGTAATGAACACTGAAGCTTTCTTT. Translated: CASSAGTGVMNTEAFF.

J is TRBJ2-1 and V is TRBV29-1, with D hard to call. Germline V CDR1 and CDR2: SQVTM, ANQGSEA. This CDR3 spans 11 amino acids. Trimming pared 8 bases from V and 1 base from J, leaving 6 bases between. CDR3: CSSWSYNEQFF. The CDR3 bases are TGCAGCAGCTGGTCCTACAATGAGCAGTTCTTC.

The chain carries TRBV5-1 and TRBJ1-1, with no clear D. The CDR3 spans 14 residues. Germline V gene sequence: CDR1 SGHRS, CDR2 YFSETQ. Trimming cost V 0 bases and J 2 bases, with 8 bases left between them. The CDR3 loop is CASSLVAVNTEAFF. CDR3 bases: TGCGCCAGCAGCTTGGTAGCGGTTAACACTGAAGCTTTCTTT.

This chain uses TRBV28 with TRBJ1-2; 9 nucleotides align to TRBD1. The CDR3 runs 16 residues. Germline V CDR1 and CDR2: MDHEN, SYDVKM. Trimming removed 10 bases from V and 7 bases from J; junction bases left unmatched: 19. CDR3 amino acids: CATPASGQGDFGGYTF. As DNA, the CDR3 is TGTGCCACTCCGGCCTCGGGACAGGGTGATTTTGGTGGCTACACCTTC.

The CDR3 DNA sequence: TGTGCCAGCAGCTTAGGGCTAGCGGGGCCAGATACGCAGTATTTT. Amino acids: CASSLGLAGPDTQYF. The rearrangement uses TRBV11-3 and TRBJ2-3; 9 bases line up with TRBD2. Losses at the gene ends were 1 base for V and 4 bases for J; bases not matched to a gene: 3. This CDR3 has 15 amino acids. Germline-derived CDR1 and CDR2 are SGHNT and YENEEA. Complete variable domain (other parts from reference TRBV11-3 and TRBJ2-3): EAGVVQSPRYKIIEKKQPVAFWCNPISGHNTLYWYLQNLGQGPELLIRYENEEAVDDSQLPKDRFSAERLKGVDSTLKIQPAELGDSAVYLCASSLGLAGPDTQYFGPGTRLTVL.

The rearrangement uses TRBV19 and TRBJ2-3, with 8 nucleotides matching TRBD2. The CDR3 runs 14 residues. CDR1 is LNHDA and CDR2 is SQIVND in the germline V gene (reference sequence). Trimming at V came to 7 bases and at J to 1 base, leaving 4 bases not matched to a gene. This chain's CDR3 is CASKRGLGTDTQYF. The CDR3 bases are TGTGCCAGTAAGCGGGGGCTAGGCACAGATACGCAGTATTTT.

The V and J genes are TRBV10-2 and TRBJ2-5, with a weak D call TRBD1 (6 bases). Trimming removed 5 bases at V and 13 bases at J, with 17 bases between. This CDR3 has 12 residues. CDR1 and CDR2 (germline): WSHSY, SAAADI. This chain's CDR3 is CASSLQGPVMYF. The CDR3 bases are TGCGCCAGCAGTCTACAGGGTCCGGTGATGTACTTC.

The CDR3, as DNA: TGTGCCAGCAGCCCTGGACTACTCTATGGCTACACCTTC. This encodes CASSPGLLYGYTF. V usage is TRBV6-2 or TRBV6-3 and J usage is TRBJ1-2; D is unresolved. Trimming removed 6 bases at V and 4 bases at J, with 12 bases between. Looked up from germline, CDR1 is MNHEY and CDR2 is SVGEGT. CDR3 length equals 13 residues.

The chain joins TRBV29-1 to TRBJ2-1; 11 nucleotides line up with TRBD2. CDR1 SQVTM and CDR2 ANQGSEA come from the germline V gene. V lost 7 bases to trimming and J lost 4 bases; unmatched junction nucleotides: 9. The CDR3 sequence is 15 residues long. The CDR3 loop is CSARPRLAGYNEQFF. The CDR3 DNA reads TGCAGCGCCCGACCTAGACTAGCGGGGTACAATGAGCAGTTCTTC.

The chain has TRBV7-2 and TRBJ1-5; D unresolved. Trimming cost V 4 bases and J 2 bases, with 6 bases left between them. Germline-derived CDR1 and CDR2 are SGHTA and FQGNSA. CDR3 length: 13 residues. CDR3 in amino acids: CASSWRGNQPQHF. CDR3 coding DNA: TGTGCCAGCAGCTGGCGGGGCAATCAGCCCCAGCATTTT.

CDR3: CASSSGTSGSTDTQYF. The CDR3 nucleotides read TGTGCCAGCTCGTCCGGGACTAGCGGTAGCACAGATACGCAGTATTTT. V gene TRBV18 combines with J gene TRBJ2-3; TRBD2 matches 11 bases. The CDR3 runs 16 residues. The germline CDR1 and CDR2 sequences are KGHSH and LQKENI. V trimming: 6 bases; J trimming: 0 bases; junction bases outside the gene matches: 5.

This chain connects TRBV29-1 to TRBJ2-7, with 7 bases matching TRBD1. This CDR3 spans 11 amino acids. J was trimmed by 2 bases and V by 7 bases; bases with no gene match: 2. Per germline, CDR1 SQVTM and CDR2 ANQGSEA. CDR3 coding DNA: TGCAGCGCAGGACAGGCCTACGAGCAGTACTTC. Its protein product is CSAGQAYEQYF.

The gene calls are TRBV28 and TRBJ1-1; possible D gene TRBD1, 6 bases. This CDR3 is 16 amino acids long. Germline-derived CDR1 and CDR2 are MDHEN and SYDVKM. V shed 3 bases and J shed 1 base, with 15 bases lying between them. As DNA, the CDR3 is TGTGCCAGCAGTTTTGGGCAGGGGAGTAGGAACACTGAAGCTTTCTTT. Translating gives CASSFGQGSRNTEAFF. Full variable domain (rest looked up from reference TRBV28 and TRBJ1-1): DVKVTQSSRYLVKRTGEKVFLECVQDMDHENMFWYRQDPGLGLRLIYFSYDVKMKEKGDIPEGYSVSREKKERFSLILESASTNQTSMYLCASSFGQGSRNTEAFFGQGTRLTVV.

The gene calls are TRBV28 and TRBJ1-2; no definite D call. The length of the CDR3 is 12 residues. V shed 5 bases and J shed 4 bases, with 8 bases lying between them. Germline CDR1 MDHEN, CDR2 SYDVKM. CDR3 DNA sequence: TGTGCCAGCAGTGCACTTGGCTATGGCTACACCTTC. It translates to CASSALGYGYTF.

The rearrangement uses TRBV30 and TRBJ1-1; 9 bases are shared with TRBD1. Germline V gene lookup returns CDR1 GTSNPN and CDR2 SVGIG (reference sequence). The length of the CDR3 is 12 residues. V was pared by 5 bases and J by 6 bases, with 4 bases of the junction left unmatched. CDR3 loop: CAWGQGLAEAFF. CDR3 in DNA: TGTGCCTGGGGACAGGGGCTGGCTGAAGCTTTCTTT.

The chain recombines TRBV6-5 with TRBJ1-4; 9 bases line up with TRBD1. Germline V lookup: CDR1 MNHEY, CDR2 SVGAGI. CDR3 length: 14 amino acids. The ends lost 6 bases at V and 7 bases at J; junction bases unmatched: 6. For the CDR3, the DNA is TGTGCCAGCAGAGACAGGGGGTGGGGTGAAAAACTGTTTTTT. It is translated as CASRDRGWGEKLFF.

This clone was seen a few times. The chain recombines TRBV5-4 with TRBJ2-1; TRBD2 matches 11 bases. Germline V gene sequence: CDR1 SGHNT, CDR2 YYREEE (reference sequence). This CDR3 has 14 amino acids. J gave up 9 bases and V 4 bases, and 6 bases lay outside the gene matches. CDR3 bases: TGTGCCAGCAGCCCGTCTAGCGGGAGGCTTGAGCAGTTCTTC. It translates to CASSPSSGRLEQFF. Full variable domain (missing parts from reference TRBV5-4 and TRBJ2-1): ETGVTQSPTHLIKTRGQQVTLRCSSQSGHNTVSWYQQALGQGPQFIFQYYREEENGRGNFPPRFSGLQFPNYSSELNVNALELDDSALYLCASSPSSGRLEQFFGPGTRLTVL.

V usage is TRBV18 and J usage is TRBJ1-1; D not certain. From germline, CDR1 is KGHSH and CDR2 LQKENI. The CDR3 has 16 residues. V was clipped by 2 bases and J by 1 base, with 14 bases between them. CDR3 nucleotide sequence: TGTGCCAGCTCACCAACCCTTAGTCCAGGGAACACTGAAGCTTTCTTT. It is translated as CASSPTLSPGNTEAFF. The full variable domain, its missing parts supplied by reference TRBV18 and TRBJ1-1, is NAGVMQNPRHLVRRRGQEARLRCSPMKGHSHVYWYRQLPEEGLKFMVYLQKENIIDESGMPKERFSAEFPKEGPSILRIQQVVRGDSAAYFCASSPTLSPGNTEAFFGQGTRLTVV.

V and J are TRBV11-2 and TRBJ2-3, with TRBD1 matching over 10 bases. V shed 1 base and J 4 bases; nucleotides not matched to a gene: 5. This CDR3 contains 16 residues. Germline V gene data show CDR1 as SGHAT and CDR2 as FQNNGV. The CDR3 coding sequence is TGTGCCAGCAGCTTAGGGGGGACAGGGGCTCCAGATACGCAGTATTTT. Translation gives CASSLGGTGAPDTQYF.

This chain joins TRBV6-6 and TRBJ2-5, with D possibly being TRBD2 (6 bases). The length of the CDR3 is 14 residues. Trimming took 6 bases from V and 3 from J, leaving 14 bases between them. Per germline, CDR1 MNHNY and CDR2 SVGAGI (reference sequence). CDR3 bases: TGTGCCAGCAGCAGACCCCGGAGGGAAGAGACCCAGTACTTC. Amino acids: CASSRPRREETQYF.

V is TRBV7-8 and J is TRBJ1-5, with D uncertain. The ends were cut back, 1 base at V and 0 bases at J, with 10 bases in the middle. This CDR3 is built from 16 residues. Germline V lookup: CDR1 SGHVS, CDR2 FQNEAQ. In nucleotides, the CDR3 is TGTGCCAGCAGCTTAGGGGAGTTTAATAGCAATCAGCCCCAGCATTTT. It encodes CASSLGEFNSNQPQHF.